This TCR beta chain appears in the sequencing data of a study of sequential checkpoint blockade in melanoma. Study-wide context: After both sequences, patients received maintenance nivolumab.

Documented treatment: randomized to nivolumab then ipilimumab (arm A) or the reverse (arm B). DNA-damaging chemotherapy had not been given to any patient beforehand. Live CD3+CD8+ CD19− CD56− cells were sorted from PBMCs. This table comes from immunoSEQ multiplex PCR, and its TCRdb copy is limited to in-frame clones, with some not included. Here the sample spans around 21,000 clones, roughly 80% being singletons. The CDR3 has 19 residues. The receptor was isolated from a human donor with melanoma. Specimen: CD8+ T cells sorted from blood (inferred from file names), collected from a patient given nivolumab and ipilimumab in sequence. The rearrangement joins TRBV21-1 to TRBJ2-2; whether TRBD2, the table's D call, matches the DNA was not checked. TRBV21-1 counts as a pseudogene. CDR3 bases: TGTGCCAGCAGCCTTGAGAGGCTCCCTCCGATTGCGAACACCGGGGAGCTGTTTTTT. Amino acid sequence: CASSLERLPPIANTGELFF.